The clone carrying this T cell receptor beta chain was counted between two and nine times. Its specificity is not known. This CDR3 is 15 amino acids long. J was trimmed by 10 bases and V by 3 bases; bases with no gene match: 8. Germline V gene lookup returns CDR1 SGHAT and CDR2 FQNNGV. Incorporated into the TCR beta cDNA libraries were unique molecular identifiers, which served to reduce PCR and sequencing biases. TCRdb ran MiXCR on the PCR reads and lists one entry per CDR3 protein. Among roughly 700,000 distinct CDR3 sequences, 30% were seen once, and the ten largest hold under 0.7%. The sample is drawn from a study of post-analysis software for immune sequencing data. Whole-study context: Multiple sclerosis in the patients followed relapsing-remitting, secondary progressive and progressive-relapsing courses.

General study points: Significantly lower normalized Chao1 diversity was seen in multiple sclerosis patients than in controls. The F measure placed samples prepared in the same batch into strongly shared clusters. When patients were compared with controls, roughly five TRBV segments were more frequent, TRBV5-6, TRBV5-1 and TRBV20-1 among them.

This clonotype originated in a girl aged 5-17 years with multiple sclerosis. Material: blood. V usage is TRBV11-2 and J usage is TRBJ1-4, with 10 bases aligning to TRBD1. The DNA for the CDR3 is TGTGCCAGCAGCTTCAGGGGACAGGGGCCGCTAAAACTGTTTTTT. This gives the protein CASSFRGQGPLKLFF.